Below, 11 T cell receptor beta chains from the same sample are listed, as sequenced in a study of blood T cell repertoires in COVID-19. Using immunoSEQ multiplex PCR, the repertoire was profiled, and TCRdb retains in-frame clones only, with some absent. Of 200,000 to 300,000 clones in the sample, roughly 79% were seen once. The source material was peripheral blood. These receptors originate from a woman over 75 with COVID-19, enrolled during active disease.

The chain carries TRBV19 and TRBJ1-2; TRBD1 matches 9 bases. The V and J ends lost 4 bases and 6 bases, in that order; junction bases with no gene match: 3. The CDR3 spans 13 residues. Germline V gives CDR1 LNHDA, CDR2 SQIVND (reference sequence). The CDR3 nucleotides read TGTGCCAGTAGTAACAGGGGGCAGGATGGCTACACCTTC. Its translation is CASSNRGQDGYTF.

The rearrangement uses TRBV10-3 and TRBJ2-3; a possible D gene is TRBD2 (5 bases). The CDR3 covers 14 residues. The germline CDR1 and CDR2 sequences are ENHRY and SYGVKD. V dropped 4 bases and J dropped 1 base, with 9 bases sitting between them. The CDR3, as DNA: TGTGCCATCAGTGCCGGTAGCGGCACAGATACGCAGTATTTT. It translates to CAISAGSGTDTQYF.

J is TRBJ1-2 and V is TRBV7-9; D remains unclear. The CDR3 has 13 residues. V gave up 0 bases and J gave up 8 bases, with 10 bases separating them. The V gene's germline CDR1 is SEHNR and CDR2 FQNEAQ (reference sequence). The CDR3: CASSLAQARGYTF. CDR3 bases: TGTGCCAGCAGCTTAGCCCAGGCCAGGGGCTACACCTTC.

This chain links TRBV19 with TRBJ1-2, with 12 nucleotides matching TRBD1. The CDR3 totals 17 residues. V shed 5 bases, J shed 6 bases, and the junction held 13 bases outside the gene matches. The V gene's germline CDR1 is LNHDA and CDR2 SQIVND (reference sequence). The CDR3 here is CASSYSRDRGPINGYTF. The DNA of the CDR3 is TGTGCCAGTAGTTATTCCCGGGACAGGGGGCCGATAAATGGCTACACCTTC.

The rearrangement joins TRBV7-9 to TRBJ2-1, with TRBD2 matching over 11 bases. J lost 8 bases, V lost 2 bases, and 17 bases had no gene match. There are 19 residues in the CDR3. CDR1 and CDR2 (germline): SEHNR, FQNEAQ (reference sequence). CDR3 sequence reads: CASSLSWGTSGDLTDEQFF. DNA for the CDR3: TGTGCCAGCAGCTTAAGCTGGGGGACTAGCGGAGACCTCACGGATGAGCAGTTCTTC.

As to this clone: The identical CDR3 is also encoded by other nucleotide sequences in the sample. The rearrangement links TRBV3-1 (or the pseudogene TRBV3-2) to TRBJ1-6; TRBD1 matches 9 bases. This CDR3 is 15 amino acids long. V lost 4 bases, J lost 7 bases, and 5 bases stayed unmatched. Looked up from germline, CDR1 is LGHDT and CDR2 is YNNKEL (reference sequence). The CDR3 is CASSRGGQGNSPLHF. The CDR3 nucleotides are TGTGCCAGCAGCCGGGGGGGACAGGGCAATTCACCCCTCCACTTT.

The chain joins TRBV15 to TRBJ1-4; 7 nucleotides line up with TRBD1. CDR3 length: 16 residues. CDR1 and CDR2 from the germline V gene are LNHNV and YYDKDF (reference sequence). Germline trimming cut 1 base from V and 5 bases from J; bases unmatched to any gene: 7. CDR3 DNA: TGTGCCACCAGCAGAGGTGAGGGGACAGTGAATGAAAAACTGTTTTTT. This codes for CATSRGEGTVNEKLFF.

The DNA of the CDR3 is TGTGCCAGCAGTTTATCGGGACAGGGCTACAATGAGCAGTTCTTC. It translates to CASSLSGQGYNEQFF. The V call is TRBV28, the J call TRBJ2-1; 9 bases agree with TRBD1. The V gene end was trimmed by 1 base and the J gene end by 3 bases; junction bases not matched to a gene: 1. Germline CDR1 MDHEN, CDR2 SYDVKM. The CDR3 loop spans 15 amino acids.

This clone has just one count. The chain employs TRBV21-1 and TRBJ1-1. TRBV21-1 is a pseudogene locus. CDR3 size: 14 residues. Written as DNA, the CDR3 is TGTGCCCCGGGGAGTAAAATACAGAACACTGAAGCTTTCTTT. Translated: CAPGSKIQNTEAFF.

The chain employs TRBV28 and TRBJ1-2; no clear D. There are 11 residues in the CDR3. Looked up from germline, CDR1 is MDHEN and CDR2 is SYDVKM. Trimming cost V 5 bases and J 5 bases, with 6 bases left between them. CDR3 amino acids: CASSLEYGYTF. CDR3 sequence (DNA): TGTGCCAGCAGTCTAGAATATGGCTACACCTTC.

The rearrangement joins TRBV27 to TRBJ2-6, with TRBD1 as a possible D gene (6 bases). Germline V gene lookup returns CDR1 MNHEY and CDR2 SMNVEV (reference sequence). The CDR3 is 17 residues long. Trimming shortened V by 2 bases and J by 4 bases, and 15 bases separated the two germline ends. CDR3: CASSLRRGSMGANVLTF. The CDR3 bases are TGTGCCAGCAGTTTACGCAGGGGCTCCATGGGGGCCAACGTCCTGACTTTC.